This passage covers 29 T cell receptor beta chains from one sample sequenced in a study of blood T cell repertoires in COVID-19. Repertoires were generated with immunoSEQ multiplex PCR, while TCRdb's copy carries only in-frame clones and drops some. This sample has roughly 90,000 clones, with more than 65% found just once. Sequencing input: peripheral blood. The receptor source for this set is a human donor in a cohort sampled during active COVID-19.

This rearrangement joins TRBV7-3 to TRBJ2-3; 9 positions agree with TRBD2. The CDR3 covers 16 residues. Germline loops: CDR1 SGHTA, CDR2 FQGTGA. V lost 1 base to trimming and J lost 8 bases; unmatched junction nucleotides: 10. The CDR3 sequence: CASSLNAGGGVGTQYF. CDR3 coding DNA: TGTGCCAGCAGCTTAAATGCGGGAGGGGGAGTCGGTACGCAGTATTTT.

The chain employs TRBV3-1 (or the pseudogene TRBV3-2) and TRBJ1-5; TRBD1 is a possible D gene (5 bases). The V end lost 1 base, the J end lost 4 bases, and 5 bases lay between the germline ends. The germline V gene has CDR1 LGHDT and CDR2 YNNKEL (reference sequence). This CDR3 is built from 13 residues. The CDR3 region has the DNA TGTGCCAGCAGCCAAGCAGGGAATCAGCCCCAGCATTTT. It is translated as CASSQAGNQPQHF.

This clone was observed a few times. This chain connects TRBV2 to TRBJ1-6; tentative D call: TRBD1 (6 bases). CDR3 length: 14 residues. The V gene lost 3 bases and the J gene lost 10 bases, with 13 bases spanning the gap. Germline CDR1 reads SNHLY; CDR2 reads FYNNEI. CDR3 sequence: CASSDVQGRSPLHF. CDR3 DNA sequence: TGTGCCAGCAGTGACGTACAGGGCCGATCACCCCTCCACTTT.

The V call is TRBV4-1, the J call TRBJ2-1, with a possible D match to TRBD1 (7 bases). CDR1 and CDR2 (germline): MGHRA, YSYEKL. V was trimmed by 3 bases and J by 14 bases, leaving 17 bases between them. The length of the CDR3 is 13 residues. Here the CDR3 reads CASSQTEQGRKFF. The CDR3 DNA sequence: TGCGCCAGCAGCCAGACCGAACAGGGGAGGAAGTTCTTC.

The chain is built from TRBV18 and TRBJ2-2; the match to TRBD1 covers 8 bases. The CDR3 is 16 residues long. The junction had 7 bases not matched to a gene; V was cut back by 5 bases and J by 2 bases. CDR1 is KGHSH and CDR2 is LQKENI in the germline V gene. The CDR3 DNA sequence: TGTGCCAGCTCAATCGCAGGGGGCTTTAACACCGGGGAGCTGTTTTTT. Its protein product is CASSIAGGFNTGELFF.

Only one count was recorded for this clone. The chain employs TRBV3-1 (or the pseudogene TRBV3-2) and TRBJ1-4; TRBD1 matches at 7 bases. The J segment lost 1 base and the V segment lost 2 bases, leaving 1 base of the junction unmatched. The CDR3 is 15 amino acids. Germline CDR1 reads LGHDT; CDR2 reads YNNKEL (reference sequence). The chain's CDR3 is CASSQWDRTNEKLFF. CDR3 nucleotides: TGTGCCAGCAGCCAATGGGACAGAACTAATGAAAAACTGTTTTTT.

The chain carries TRBV3-1 (or the pseudogene TRBV3-2) and TRBJ2-3; TRBD2 agrees at 8 bases. V trimming: 1 base; J trimming: 7 bases; junction bases outside the gene matches: 7. CDR3 length equals 15 residues. Germline CDR1 and CDR2: LGHDT and YNNKEL (reference sequence). The CDR3 loop reads CASSQGAGGRNTQYF. CDR3 nucleotide sequence: TGTGCCAGCAGCCAAGGCGCGGGGGGACGAAATACGCAGTATTTT.

The rearrangement links TRBV7-9 to TRBJ1-4, with TRBD1 identical over 7 bases. V lost 5 bases to trimming and J lost 4 bases; unmatched junction nucleotides: 7. Germline V gene data show CDR1 as SEHNR and CDR2 as FQNEAQ (reference sequence). CDR3 length equals 15 residues. The CDR3 protein is CASSARTGLNEKLFF. The CDR3 region has the DNA TGTGCCAGCAGCGCACGGACAGGACTTAATGAAAAACTGTTTTTT.

This chain connects TRBV3-1 (or the pseudogene TRBV3-2) to TRBJ2-5; 9 bases fit TRBD2. CDR3 length: 17 amino acids. CDR1 and CDR2 (germline): LGHDT, YNNKEL (reference sequence). The J segment lost 2 bases and the V segment lost 1 base, leaving 8 bases of the junction unmatched. CDR3 protein: CASSQAPAGGTQETQYF. DNA of the CDR3: TGTGCCAGCAGCCAAGCGCCAGCGGGGGGCACACAAGAGACCCAGTACTTC.

The chain carries TRBV5-1 and TRBJ1-1; 7 bases map to TRBD1. The V gene end was trimmed by 0 bases and the J gene end by 5 bases; junction bases not matched to a gene: 4. This CDR3 has 14 residues. Germline V CDR1 and CDR2: SGHRS, YFSETQ. The CDR3 bases are TGCGCCAGCAGCTTGGTAGGGGGCCGGACTGAAGCTTTCTTT. Protein sequence: CASSLVGGRTEAFF.

Turning to this clone: The DNA is left out, because the CDR3 cannot be placed on it with certainty; the CDR3 is given as TCRdb lists it. This chain links TRBV21-1 with TRBJ2-4; the table's TRBD1 call for D was not verified on the DNA. TRBV21-1 is a recognized pseudogene. From its first to its last residue, the CDR3 has 15 amino acids. CDR3 in amino acids: CAVGRGTGGKNIQYF.

The CDR3 is CASSLRDSAPNTGELFF. The CDR3 bases are TGTGCCAGCAGCCTGCGGGACAGCGCTCCGAACACCGGGGAGCTGTTTTTT. The chain combines TRBV7-6 with TRBJ2-2, with D possibly TRBD1 on 7 matching bases. V was cut by 5 bases and J by 0 bases, with 16 bases left in between. The CDR3 is made up of 17 amino acids. CDR1 SGHVS and CDR2 FNYEAQ come from the germline V gene.

The chain recombines TRBV9 with TRBJ2-1; TRBD2 matches at 12 bases. The germline V gene has CDR1 SGDLS and CDR2 YYNGEE. CDR3 length: 17 amino acids. The V gene end was trimmed by 4 bases and the J gene end by 2 bases; junction bases not matched to a gene: 7. In nucleotides, the CDR3 is TGTGCCAGCAGCCTCCTAGCGGGAGGGAGAACCTACAATGAGCAGTTCTTC. It yields the protein CASSLLAGGRTYNEQFF.

The CDR3 reads CASSNRQGSGTEAFF. For the CDR3, the DNA is TGTGCCAGCAGCAATCGACAGGGGTCGGGCACTGAAGCTTTCTTT. The V call is TRBV5-5, the J call TRBJ1-1; TRBD1 agrees at 8 bases. The ends lost 4 bases at V and 4 bases at J; junction bases unmatched: 9. In germline, CDR1 is SGHKS, CDR2 YYEKEE (reference sequence). CDR3 length equals 15 residues. The full variable domain, with the rest looked up from reference TRBV5-5 and TRBJ1-1, is DAGVTQSPTHLIKTRGQQVTLRCSPISGHKSVSWYQQVLGQGPQFIFQYYEKEERGRGNFPDRFSARQFPNYSSELNVNALLLGDSALYLCASSNRQGSGTEAFFGQGTRLTVV.

The chain couples TRBV19 to TRBJ2-1; TRBD1 aligns across 10 bases. The CDR3 runs to 15 residues. Germline V gene sequence: CDR1 LNHDA, CDR2 SQIVND (reference sequence). With V trimmed by 5 bases and J by 6 bases, 7 bases remained unmatched. CDR3 residues: CASSPRQGAGNEQFF. DNA for the CDR3: TGTGCCAGTAGTCCGAGACAGGGGGCAGGCAATGAGCAGTTCTTC.

The chain employs TRBV25-1 and TRBJ1-4; D is possibly TRBD1 (6 bases). Germline assignment: CDR1 MGHDK and CDR2 SYGVNS. CDR3 length: 15 residues. V shed 3 bases and J shed 7 bases, with 15 bases lying between them. The CDR3, as DNA: TGTGCCAGCAGTGATCCCACAGGGAGAGGTGAAAAACTGTTTTTT. It specifies CASSDPTGRGEKLFF.

The chain uses TRBV15 and TRBJ2-1; 7 bases line up with TRBD2. Germline-derived CDR1 and CDR2 are LNHNV and YYDKDF (reference sequence). This CDR3 spans 17 amino acids. The J segment lost 7 bases and the V segment lost 1 base, leaving 13 bases of the junction unmatched. The CDR3 DNA is TGTGCCACCAGCAGAGTATTCAGGGCGGGAGAGCGAAATGAGCAGTTCTTC. Translated: CATSRVFRAGERNEQFF.

V usage is TRBV28 and J usage is TRBJ1-5; D is unresolved. This CDR3 spans 14 amino acids. Trimming removed 5 bases at V and 6 bases at J, with 14 bases between. Germline V lookup: CDR1 MDHEN, CDR2 SYDVKM. The CDR3 is CASSPTLRGQPQHF. The DNA of the CDR3 is TGTGCCAGCAGTCCAACATTACGGGGTCAGCCCCAGCATTTT.

V is TRBV28 and J is TRBJ1-5, with a weak D call TRBD1 (6 bases). V was pared by 8 bases and J by 3 bases, with 11 bases between. This CDR3 contains 13 residues. From germline, CDR1 is MDHEN and CDR2 SYDVKM. CDR3 in amino acids: CASLTGFNQPQHF. Written as DNA, the CDR3 is TGTGCCAGCCTTACAGGGTTCAATCAGCCCCAGCATTTT.

The chain recombines TRBV5-1 with TRBJ1-1, with 7 bases identical to TRBD1. Germline CDR1 is SGHRS and CDR2 is YFSETQ. There are 13 residues in the CDR3. The trim removed 0 bases at V and 7 bases at J, leaving 3 bases unmatched. CDR3 nucleotide sequence: TGCGCCAGCAGCTTGGAAGGGGGCGGTGAAGCTTTCTTT. Encoded protein: CASSLEGGGEAFF.

This sequence joins TRBV11-2 and TRBJ2-3, with a tentative D call TRBD1 (5 bases). In germline, CDR1 is SGHAT, CDR2 FQNNGV. The CDR3 consists of 14 residues. Trimming left V 3 bases short and J 6 bases short, with 13 bases between. The CDR3 sequence is CASSFRQGADTQYF. The CDR3 DNA reads TGTGCCAGCAGCTTCCGTCAAGGGGCCGATACGCAGTATTTT.

This clone showed up just once. The CDR3 nucleotides read TGTGCCAGCAGCCAAGAGTCACAGCCCCTTAGGGAGCAGTTCTTC. Its translation: CASSQESQPLREQFF. The V and J genes are TRBV3-1 (or the pseudogene TRBV3-2) and TRBJ2-1; D is undetermined. In germline, CDR1 is LGHDT, CDR2 YNNKEL (reference sequence). CDR3 size: 15 residues. V was trimmed by 0 bases and J by 10 bases, leaving 16 bases between them.

This clone was picked up one time. The rearrangement links TRBV7-7 to TRBJ2-3; 9 bases line up with TRBD1. The CDR3 has 15 amino acids. Germline V gene sequence: CDR1 SSHAT, CDR2 FNYEAQ (reference sequence). The J segment lost 6 bases and the V segment lost 3 bases, leaving 7 bases of the junction unmatched. The CDR3 region has the DNA TGTGCCAGCAGCTTGGGGACAGGGTTCTCTGATACGCAGTATTTT. It translates to CASSLGTGFSDTQYF.

The V call is TRBV19, the J call TRBJ2-1; tentatively, D is TRBD1 (6 bases). Germline assignment: CDR1 LNHDA and CDR2 SQIVND (reference sequence). There are 16 residues in the CDR3. V was clipped by 7 bases and J by 0 bases, with 16 bases between them. This CDR3 reads CASTEQGPSSYNEQFF. CDR3 in DNA: TGTGCCAGTACGGAACAGGGCCCGAGCTCCTACAATGAGCAGTTCTTC.

This sequence joins TRBV30 and TRBJ2-3; weak D call: TRBD2 (6 bases). Trimming shortened V by 3 bases and J by 11 bases, and 15 bases separated the two germline ends. The CDR3 sequence is 12 residues long. Looked up from germline, CDR1 is GTSNPN and CDR2 is SVGIG (reference sequence). CDR3 nucleotide sequence: TGTGCCTGGAGCCGGGACTCACGGGGGCAGTATTTT. This sequence encodes CAWSRDSRGQYF.

This clone is a singleton in its sample. This sequence joins TRBV7-8 and TRBJ2-5; D perhaps matches TRBD1 (6 bases). Germline loops: CDR1 SGHVS, CDR2 FQNEAQ. This CDR3 has 16 residues. Deletions cut 3 bases from V and 0 bases from J, with 14 bases between. The CDR3, as DNA: TGTGCCAGCAGCTTGGACCGCCGGACAGACCAAGAGACCCAGTACTTC. It encodes CASSLDRRTDQETQYF.

The V call is TRBV7-8, the J call TRBJ2-7, with D tentatively TRBD2 (5 bases). The CDR3 consists of 14 residues. V lost 5 bases and J lost 7, with 18 bases in between. Germline V gene data show CDR1 as SGHVS and CDR2 as FQNEAQ. The CDR3 nucleotides read TGTGCCAGCAGCGTGATTCTGGGAGTCGGTGAGCAGTACTTC. This gives the protein CASSVILGVGEQYF.

J is TRBJ2-7 and V is TRBV10-2; D may be TRBD2 (6 bases). Germline CDR1 reads WSHSY; CDR2 reads SAAADI. V was cut by 11 bases and J by 2 bases, with 16 bases left in between. This CDR3 is 13 amino acids long. The chain's CDR3 is CAASGTATYEQYF. CDR3 bases: TGCGCCGCCTCCGGGACTGCAACCTACGAGCAGTACTTC.

This clone was picked up one time. The rearrangement joins TRBV7-9 to TRBJ1-1; D ambiguous. Germline CDR1 reads SEHNR; CDR2 reads FQNEAQ (reference sequence). Trimming removed 4 bases from V and 6 bases from J, with 9 bases in between. The CDR3 totals 12 residues. CDR3 region: CASSSGIPEAFF. In DNA form, the CDR3 reads TGTGCCAGCAGCTCAGGAATCCCTGAAGCTTTCTTT.